This TCR beta chain was sequenced in a study of cytomegalovirus exposure and HLA in healthy donors. This clone was seen a few times. The CDR3 has 12 residues. The germline gives CDR1 MNHNY, CDR2 SVGAGI (reference sequence). With 6 bases removed from V and 2 bases from J, the gap between germline ends came to 8 bases. Primers: 60 Vbeta forward and 13 Jbeta reverse. TCRdb's copy holds only in-frame clones and misses some; the assay was immunoSEQ multiplex PCR. Among 65,000 to 75,000 clones listed, around 74% were seen once. The chain couples TRBV6-6 to TRBJ2-7, with unresolved D. The sequenced sample consisted of PBMCs. This clonotype was sampled from a woman aged 55-69 years in good health and CMV-seropositive. As DNA, the CDR3 is TGTGCCAGCAGCCAGGATGCCTACGAGCAGTACTTC. Translated: CASSQDAYEQYF.